Below are 27 T cell receptor beta chains sequenced from a single sample in a study of T cells in Graves' hyperthyroidism and ophthalmopathy (dated by TCRdb to about 2019). Libraries were prepared through multiplex PCR. Sequenced using an Illumina HiSeq 2000. TCR beta CDR3 regions were amplified from RNA transcripts. For the first round of RT-PCR on the TCR CDR3, the HTBI primer set was used together with the Qiagen OneStep RT-PCR kit. TCRdb reprocessed the public reads (quality trimming at Q25 with fastp, clone calling with MiXCR) and kept in-frame beta chains. When rows share a CDR3 protein, they turn into one entry using the most common DNA and genes. In all, the sample holds about 500,000 distinct CDR3 sequences, and about a sixth of those were seen once. Clones ranked in the top ten supply approximately 15% of the sample. Sequenced input: blood. These TCRs come from a woman in her late teens or twenties with Graves' ophthalmopathy.

This clonotype was counted many times. The CDR3 spells CAISGGPADTQYF. CDR3 in DNA: TGTGCCATCTCGGGGGGGCCGGCAGATACGCAGTATTTT. V gene TRBV2 combines with J gene TRBJ2-3, with 8 bases fitting TRBD2. V gave up 10 bases and J gave up 4 bases; unmatched junction bases: 7. The CDR3 runs to 13 residues. Germline lookup yields CDR1 SNHLY and CDR2 FYNNEI.

This clonotype showed up just a few times. V gene TRBV5-1 combines with J gene TRBJ2-7, with a possible D match to TRBD2 (5 bases). The CDR3 loop spans 14 amino acids. V was cut by 4 bases and J by 2 bases, with 13 bases left in between. The V gene's germline CDR1 is SGHRS and CDR2 YFSETQ. The chain's CDR3 is CASSPDSSPYEQYF. The CDR3 nucleotides are TGCGCCAGCAGCCCGGACTCCAGTCCCTACGAGCAGTACTTC.

Only a few counts were recorded for this clonotype. The gene calls are TRBV5-8 and TRBJ1-4, with a weak D call TRBD1 (5 bases). Germline values: CDR1 SGHTS, CDR2 YDEGEE. Trimming took off 0 bases at V and 8 bases at J, with 5 bases between the two ends. This CDR3 has 12 residues. The CDR3 reads CASSLDREKLFF. In DNA, the CDR3 is TGTGCCAGCAGCTTGGACAGGGAAAAACTGTTTTTT.

This clonotype was seen many times. The CDR3 DNA sequence: TGTGCCAGCAGGGACAGGGGTTGGAACACTGAAGCTTTCTTT. Its translation: CASRDRGWNTEAFF. The J gene is TRBJ1-1, the V gene TRBV7-2, with 9 positions matching TRBD1. The CDR3 length is 14 residues. Germline V lookup: CDR1 SGHTA, CDR2 FQGNSA. The V segment lost 6 bases and the J segment 1 base; nucleotides outside the gene matches: 3.

This clonotype has a single count. This may be a read error, as it is one base from a much larger clone. The chain recombines TRBV6-4 with TRBJ1-2, with 9 bases matching TRBD1. The CDR3 loop spans 12 amino acids. Looked up from germline, CDR1 is MRHNA and CDR2 is SNTAGT. J gave up 8 bases and V 2 bases, and 0 bases lay outside the gene matches. The CDR3 sequence: CASSDGTGGYTF. The DNA for the CDR3 is TGTGCCAGCAGTGACGGGACAGGGGGCTACACCTTC.

V is TRBV6-1 and J is TRBJ1-2; D may be TRBD1 (6 bases). This CDR3 has 14 amino acids. V was pared by 6 bases and J by 8 bases, with 19 bases between. Germline V lookup: CDR1 MNHNS, CDR2 SASEGT. CDR3 amino acids: CASRRISGDEGYTF. CDR3 bases: TGTGCCAGCAGAAGGATTTCAGGGGATGAGGGCTACACCTTC.

This clonotype has ten or more counts. The chain is built from TRBV30 and TRBJ1-1; D is unresolved. The germline V and J ends were trimmed by 3 bases and 2 bases, with 7 bases remaining between them. The CDR3 sequence is 12 residues long. The germline V gene encodes CDR1 GTSNPN and CDR2 SVGIG (reference sequence). This CDR3 is CAWRTANTEAFF. The CDR3 nucleotides are TGTGCCTGGAGGACGGCAAACACTGAAGCTTTCTTT.

There are many counts of this clonotype. The rearrangement joins TRBV20-1 to TRBJ2-7, with 7 bases fitting TRBD1. The germline V gene encodes CDR1 DFQATT and CDR2 SNEGSKA (reference sequence). V was pared by 4 bases and J by 4 bases, with 7 bases of the junction left unmatched. The CDR3 consists of 13 residues. The CDR3 DNA sequence: TGCAGTGCTAACGACGACAGGGAATACGAGCAGTACTTC. Encoded protein: CSANDDREYEQYF.

This clonotype was recorded a few times. J is TRBJ2-2 and V is TRBV19; 9 bases line up with TRBD1. Germline V gene lookup returns CDR1 LNHDA and CDR2 SQIVND (reference sequence). With V trimmed by 4 bases and J by 1 base, 1 base remained unmatched. This CDR3 comprises 15 residues. The CDR3 region is CASSTGQGNTGELFF. The CDR3 DNA is TGTGCCAGTAGTACGGGACAGGGGAACACCGGGGAGCTGTTTTTT.

This clonotype was seen only a few times. The V and J genes are TRBV27 and TRBJ2-1; tentative D call: TRBD2 (5 bases). The germline V gene has CDR1 MNHEY and CDR2 SMNVEV (reference sequence). V was cut by 3 bases and J by 2 bases, with 14 bases left in between. This CDR3 is 16 amino acids long. The CDR3 region is CASSFKMAGTYNEQFF. CDR3 DNA: TGTGCCAGCAGTTTTAAGATGGCGGGTACCTACAATGAGCAGTTCTTC.

This clonotype has ten or more counts. The chain is built from TRBV11-2 and TRBJ1-2; 8 bases match TRBD1. There are 15 residues in the CDR3. The ends lost 3 bases at V and 3 bases at J; junction bases unmatched: 6. The V gene's germline CDR1 is SGHAT and CDR2 FQNNGV. CDR3 in amino acids: CASSFMDREDYGYTF. The CDR3 DNA follows: TGTGCCAGCAGCTTCATGGACAGGGAGGACTATGGCTACACCTTC.

The CDR3 region is CASSVGQWSDTQYF. CDR3 coding DNA: TGTGCCAGCAGCGTCGGACAGTGGTCAGATACGCAGTATTTT. The chain links TRBV7-3 to TRBJ2-3; weak D call: TRBD1 (6 bases). CDR3 length: 14 amino acids. Germline CDR1 SGHTA, CDR2 FQGTGA. With 5 bases removed from V and 4 bases from J, the gap between germline ends came to 13 bases.

This clonotype has just a few counts. V usage is TRBV3-1 and J usage is TRBJ2-7, with D perhaps matching TRBD2 (6 bases). V lost 7 bases and J 1 base, leaving 17 bases between the germline ends. The V gene's germline CDR1 is LGHDT and CDR2 YNNKEL (reference sequence). This CDR3 is built from 15 residues. The CDR3, as DNA: TGTGCCAGCACAGTAAGCAGGAGGGAGTCCTACGAGCAGTACTTC. This codes for CASTVSRRESYEQYF.

In its sample, this clonotype was seen many times. This rearrangement joins TRBV30 to TRBJ2-5; D uncertain. The CDR3 is made up of 16 amino acids. Germline V gene data show CDR1 as GTSNPN and CDR2 as SVGIG (reference sequence). The V gene lost 2 bases and the J gene lost 2 bases, with 18 bases spanning the gap. The CDR3 is CAWSSLTGQNQETQYF. The CDR3 nucleotides are TGTGCCTGGAGTTCCTTAACTGGGCAAAATCAAGAGACCCAGTACTTC.

This clonotype occurred many times. The CDR3 spells CASSFRQGGEKLFF. The CDR3 coding sequence is TGTGCCAGCAGTTTTCGGCAGGGAGGGGAAAAACTGTTTTTT. This chain joins TRBV28 and TRBJ1-4, with D perhaps matching TRBD1 (5 bases). CDR1 is MDHEN and CDR2 is SYDVKM in the germline V gene. Trimming shortened V by 3 bases and J by 8 bases, and 13 bases separated the two germline ends. This CDR3 is built from 14 residues. Drawing the rest from reference TRBV28 and TRBJ1-4, the complete variable domain is DVKVTQSSRYLVKRTGEKVFLECVQDMDHENMFWYRQDPGLGLRLIYFSYDVKMKEKGDIPEGYSVSREKKERFSLILESASTNQTSMYLCASSFRQGGEKLFFGSGTQLSVL.

This clonotype was counted many times. This sequence joins TRBV14 and TRBJ2-3, with TRBD2 identical over 9 bases. V dropped 5 bases and J dropped 2; count of bases not matched to a gene: 8. The CDR3 is 16 residues long. Germline CDR1 reads SGHDN; CDR2 reads FVKESK. The CDR3 sequence is CASSLGLAGTTDTQYF. The CDR3 DNA is TGTGCCAGCAGCTTAGGGCTAGCGGGAACCACAGATACGCAGTATTTT.

This rearrangement joins TRBV5-4 to TRBJ1-1; 9 bases line up with TRBD1. The J segment lost 6 bases and the V segment lost 4 bases, leaving 13 bases of the junction unmatched. Per the germline V gene, CDR1 is SGHNT and CDR2 is YYREEE (reference sequence). This CDR3 has 16 amino acids. Written as DNA, the CDR3 is TGTGCCAGCAGCCAAACCTCCCGGACAGGGGTGCCTGAAGCTTTCTTT. This encodes CASSQTSRTGVPEAFF.

This clonotype was seen at least ten times. V gene TRBV27 combines with J gene TRBJ1-1; no reliable D call. Germline values: CDR1 MNHEY, CDR2 SMNVEV (reference sequence). This CDR3 has 14 residues. Trimming left V 10 bases short and J 1 base short, with 16 bases between. The CDR3 DNA sequence: TGTGCCACCACCTCTCGCGGCCCGAACACTGAAGCTTTCTTT. Amino acids: CATTSRGPNTEAFF.

The rearrangement uses TRBV7-9 and TRBJ2-7; maybe TRBD1 (6 bases). Germline values: CDR1 SEHNR, CDR2 FQNEAQ (reference sequence). With 1 base removed from V and 1 base from J, the gap between germline ends came to 17 bases. This CDR3 contains 17 residues. The CDR3, as DNA: TGTGCCAGCAGCTTAGATGTGGGGCAGGGGAGTTCCTACGAGCAGTACTTC. This sequence encodes CASSLDVGQGSSYEQYF. Together with reference TRBV7-9 and TRBJ2-7, the CDR3 gives the full variable domain: DTGVSQNPRHKITKRGQNVTFRCDPISEHNRLYWYRQTLGQGPEFLTYFQNEAQLEKSRLLSDRFSAERPKGSFSTLEIQRTEQGDSAMYLCASSLDVGQGSSYEQYFGPGTRLTVT.

This clonotype showed up many times. The V call is TRBV20-1, the J call TRBJ2-5, with D perhaps TRBD2 (7 bases). From germline, CDR1 is DFQATT and CDR2 SNEGSKA (reference sequence). The CDR3 sequence is 13 residues long. V dropped 2 bases and J dropped 5 bases, with 12 bases sitting between them. The CDR3 loop is CSARRGGAETQYF. In DNA, the CDR3 is TGCAGTGCTAGAAGGGGGGGGGCTGAGACCCAGTACTTC.

Many counts were recorded for this clonotype. J is TRBJ2-7 and V is TRBV7-2, with TRBD1 matching 7 bases. J gave up 2 bases and V 4 bases, and 11 bases lay outside the gene matches. Per the germline V gene, CDR1 is SGHTA and CDR2 is FQGNSA. There are 16 residues in the CDR3. CDR3 sequence (DNA): TGTGCCAGCAGCTCTCCCCCCAGGGGGATCACCTACGAGCAGTACTTC. It translates to CASSSPPRGITYEQYF. Combining the CDR3 with reference TRBV7-2 and TRBJ2-7 gives the whole variable domain GAGVSQSPSNKVTEKGKDVELRCDPISGHTALYWYRQSLGQGLEFLIYFQGNSAPDKSGLPSDRFSAERTGGSVSTLTIQRTQQEDSAVYLCASSSPPRGITYEQYFGPGTRLTVT.

This clonotype was seen many times. V and J are TRBV2 and TRBJ1-5; no firm D call. The CDR3 contains 13 residues. Germline CDR1 reads SNHLY; CDR2 reads FYNNEI. V shed 5 bases and J shed 5 bases, with 10 bases lying between them. CDR3 residues: CASSIERDQPQHF. For the CDR3, the DNA is TGTGCCAGCAGTATAGAGAGGGATCAGCCCCAGCATTTT.

Many counts were recorded for this clonotype. The chain combines TRBV18 with TRBJ1-1; TRBD1 is a possible D gene (5 bases). The CDR3 spans 15 residues. CDR1 is KGHSH and CDR2 is LQKENI in the germline V gene. V was cut by 1 base and J by 6 bases, with 15 bases left in between. The CDR3 is CASSPLELGVAEAFF. The CDR3 coding sequence is TGTGCCAGCTCACCACTCGAATTAGGGGTGGCTGAAGCTTTCTTT.

Many counts were recorded for this clonotype. This sequence joins TRBV7-3 and TRBJ2-5; 15 nucleotides align to TRBD2. This CDR3 has 15 residues. Germline CDR1 is SGHTA and CDR2 is FQGTGA. V lost 3 bases and J lost 4; bases outside the gene matches: 0. The CDR3 reads CASSLGLAGGETQYF. The CDR3 DNA reads TGTGCCAGCAGCTTGGGACTAGCGGGGGGAGAGACCCAGTACTTC.

This clonotype was detected many times. This chain uses TRBV6-2 or TRBV6-3 with TRBJ1-2; TRBD1 aligns across 7 bases. This CDR3 contains 13 residues. Germline trimming cut 8 bases from V and 3 bases from J; bases unmatched to any gene: 6. Germline CDR1 is MNHEY and CDR2 is SVGEGT. CDR3 coding DNA: TGTGCCAGCCGGGACACAGGGGACTATGGCTACACCTTC. It encodes CASRDTGDYGYTF.

The chain has TRBV7-6 and TRBJ2-5; the D is unclear. V lost 4 bases, J lost 0 bases, and 6 bases lay in between. Germline V gene data show CDR1 as SGHVS and CDR2 as FNYEAQ. The CDR3 sequence is 13 residues long. The CDR3 loop is CASSSLYQETQYF. The CDR3 DNA sequence: TGTGCCAGCAGCTCCCTATACCAAGAGACCCAGTACTTC. Full variable domain (rest looked up from reference TRBV7-6 and TRBJ2-5): GAGVSQSPRYKVTKRGQDVALRCDPISGHVSLYWYRQALGQGPEFLTYFNYEAQQDKSGLPNDRFSAERPEGSISTLTIQRTEQRDSAMYRCASSSLYQETQYFGPGTRLLVL.

The chain recombines TRBV15 with TRBJ2-7, with D possibly being TRBD1 (6 bases). This CDR3 comprises 16 residues. Germline V gene sequence: CDR1 LNHNV, CDR2 YYDKDF (reference sequence). V was trimmed by 4 bases and J by 3 bases, leaving 19 bases between them. Here the CDR3 reads CATSTSARDTHYEQYF. For the CDR3, the DNA is TGTGCCACCAGCACATCTGCCCGGGACACCCACTACGAGCAGTACTTC.